This T cell receptor beta chain is from a study of blood T cells in healthy people across ages. The authors ran a second PCR of roughly 6 to 12 cycles using a sample-barcoded 5' primer and a J-beta primer mix. All samples yielded 3 million or more CDR3-containing paired-end reads. Each CDR3 protein is one row after TCRdb ran MiXCR on the 5' RACE reads. Of 2 million or so distinct CDR3 sequences listed, around half were seen once; the top ten hold less than 2.5%. The draw of peripheral blood yielded about 9.4 milliliters from each donor. CDR3 length: 16 amino acids. The V gene's germline CDR1 is MNHEY and CDR2 SVGAGI. V was pared by 1 base and J by 2 bases, with 1 base of the junction left unmatched. The sample holds a few counts of this clonotype.

Sequencing used blood. The source is a woman between 40 and 50 years old in good health. The genes are TRBV6-5 and TRBJ1-5; 11 bases fit TRBD1. This CDR3 reads CASSYLGQGGNQPQHF. CDR3 coding DNA: TGTGCCAGCAGTTACTTGGGACAGGGGGGCAATCAGCCCCAGCATTTT.